The source of this T cell receptor (beta chain) is a study of PD-L1 blockade in urothelial cancer (dated by TCRdb to 2016 to 2017). Broadly, across the study: All patients started therapy at some point between 2014 and 2016 and received atezolizumab 1,200 mg intravenously every 3 weeks. About 90% of the roughly 29 patients were identified as males with urothelial cancer of bladder origin, and a prior smoking history was reported by 18 of 29 patients. Patients had an ECOG performance status of 0 or 1 and had received between 0 and 3 prior chemotherapy regimens. Blood samples were analyzed at 3 weeks after treatment start (second dose) and at 6 weeks after treatment start. Blood samples gave median yields of around 150,000 T cells and 80,000 to 90,000 unique TCRs, along with a median clonality of about 0.084. Somatic, immune and clinical correlates of response to PD-L1 blockade with atezolizumab in urothelial cancer were the focus of an exploratory multi-omic analysis. TCR sequencing covered pretreatment tumor samples and matched, serially collected peripheral blood taken before and after atezolizumab treatment. Durable clinical benefit meant progression-free survival longer than 6 months, and TCR features were also tested against progression-free and overall survival. Whole exome sequencing and RNA sequencing of pretreatment tumors were performed alongside TCR sequencing in the same patients. Nine or ten patients reached durable clinical benefit, while 15 to 20 patients did not. Pretreatment blood TCR-seq was available for 30 or so patients, at least one posttreatment blood collection was obtained for some 24 patients, and tumor TCR-seq was available for some 24 patients. The investigation overall reported the following: Improved progression-free and overall survival was found to be associated with pretreatment peripheral blood TCR clonality below the median. Among patients with durable benefit, tumor-associated TCR clones showed greater expansion in peripheral blood 3 weeks after treatment started (n of about 21, p = 0.022). Small sample size (n ≈ 29) and many exploratory analyses mean the results are intended to be hypothesis-generating.

Each PCR received spiked-in synthetic TCR analog templates so that absolute template abundance could be estimated from read counts. The immunoSEQ assay used bias-controlled V and J gene primers to amplify TCRbeta CDR3 regions from genomic DNA. Rearranged TCRbeta segments were sequenced at approximately 20X coverage. The authors' analysis ran thus. Clustering was used to correct sequencing errors, and CDR3s were annotated against IMGT so that V, D and J genes could be assigned. Downstream analyses used only productive TCRbeta rearrangements and left out out-of-frame or stop-codon sequences. To compute clonality, Shannon entropy was normalized by the log of the number of unique productive sequences and then subtracted from one. Fisher's exact test with Benjamini-Hochberg correction, using a cutoff of adjusted p below 0.01, was how clones that differed between time points or between blood and tumor were identified. TCRdb limited this immuneACCESS table to in-frame rearrangements with V and J called. A share of clones is missing; checked studies link under half to unresolved V genes, and the rest is unexplained. The V and J calls and clone size are taken from that table; D and trimming were inferred from the DNA. The sample table records 53,000 or so clones; 88% of these occur just once. 2.4% of the sample is held by the ten biggest clonotypes.

The CDR3 numbers 16 residues from cysteine through phenylalanine. Here the CDR3 DNA is all that survives: 48 bases in frame from base 1. Taken from the germline V gene, the CDR1 and CDR2 loops are MNHNS and SASEGT. V loses 4 bases, J loses 7 bases, and the germline ends lie 20 bases apart. This specimen's time point label, per the study, means: peripheral blood 6 weeks after treatment start. A total of around 30 patients with locally advanced or metastatic urothelial carcinoma, treated at Memorial Sloan Kettering on a trial protocol, made up the cohort. Peripheral blood mononuclear cells were collected from each patient pretreatment and during treatment, giving between 1 and 8 total time points per patient. The Qiagen DNeasy Blood extraction kit was used to purify genomic DNA from total PBMCs and from tumor samples. PBMCs were collected pretreatment and during treatment and were isolated and stored as previously described.

For this clone: This receptor's antigen is unknown. No clone much larger than this one lies a single base away; base qualities are absent.

Sample: PBMCs, taken around atezolizumab (anti-PD-L1) treatment. The receptor's source is a man aged 55 to 70 with urothelial cancer. In this chain, TRBV6-1 is recombined with TRBJ2-1; TRBD2 could be the D gene, as 6 bases match. The CDR3 protein sequence reads: CASSAIGSWPPNEQFF. The DNA sequence follows: TGTGCCAGCAGTGCCATCGGGAGTTGGCCCCCTAATGAGCAGTTCTTC.